A selection of T cell receptor beta chains follows, all from one sample in a study of T cell changes during pregnancy in multiple sclerosis. Clones were sequenced by immunoSEQ multiplex PCR, and TCRdb holds only the in-frame ones, with some missing. The table has about 24,000 clones, approximately 86% seen once. The specimen was CD4+ T cells from peripheral blood mononuclear cells, collected in the second trimester of pregnancy. These TCRs come from a female donor in good health, enrolled as a control in a pregnancy study. Each CDR3 is given with its conserved first and last residue. The order of the fields is D gene, CDR3 length, J gene, V gene, clone size, CDR3 protein, CDR3 DNA. The D gene is left open where the match is weak. Size tells how often a clone was seen (once, few, many) or the class of an expanded clone, and some rows leave it out.

D gene: TRBD2; CDR3 length: 12; J gene: TRBJ2-1; V gene: TRBV10-3; clone size: NA; CDR3 protein: CAFSGGYNEQFF; CDR3 DNA: TGTGCCTTTAGCGGGGGATACAATGAGCAGTTCTTC
D gene: TRBD1; CDR3 length: 14; J gene: TRBJ1-5; V gene: TRBV19; clone size: once; CDR3 protein: CASSGGGQGEPQHF; CDR3 DNA: TGTGCCAGTAGTGGGGGGGGACAGGGGGAGCCCCAGCATTTT
D gene: TRBD1; CDR3 length: 15; J gene: TRBJ1-6; V gene: TRBV7-2; clone size: once; CDR3 protein: CASSSPGTGVSPLHF; CDR3 DNA: TGTGCCAGCAGCTCGCCCGGGACAGGGGTGTCACCCCTCCACTTT
D gene: TRBD1; CDR3 length: 15; J gene: TRBJ2-4; V gene: TRBV28; clone size: NA; CDR3 protein: CASSSRGREANIQYF; CDR3 DNA: TGTGCCAGCAGTTCCAGGGGGCGCGAGGCAAACATTCAGTACTTC
D gene: NA; CDR3 length: 13; J gene: TRBJ1-1; V gene: TRBV27; clone size: NA; CDR3 protein: CASSLYQGTEAFF; CDR3 DNA: TGTGCCAGCAGTTTATATCAGGGAACTGAAGCTTTCTTT
D gene: NA; CDR3 length: 17; J gene: TRBJ1-6; V gene: TRBV10-3; clone size: NA; CDR3 protein: CAISGPDGRSQGSPLHF; CDR3 DNA: TGTGCCATCAGCGGACCGGACGGTCGCTCCCAGGGTTCACCCCTCCACTTT
D gene: NA; CDR3 length: 13; J gene: TRBJ2-7; V gene: TRBV7-8; clone size: NA; CDR3 protein: CASSLRGYEEQYF; CDR3 DNA: TGTGCCAGCAGCTTAAGGGGTTACGAGGAGCAGTACTTC
D gene: TRBD2; CDR3 length: 14; J gene: TRBJ2-7; V gene: TRBV7-2; clone size: NA; CDR3 protein: CASSSRLANYEQYF; CDR3 DNA: TGTGCCAGCAGCTCGAGACTAGCGAACTACGAGCAGTACTTC
D gene: TRBD2; CDR3 length: 14; J gene: TRBJ2-3; V gene: TRBV19; clone size: NA; CDR3 protein: CATLSGKFTDTQYF; CDR3 DNA: TGTGCCACCCTTAGCGGGAAGTTCACAGATACGCAGTATTTT
D gene: NA; CDR3 length: 17; J gene: TRBJ1-6; V gene: TRBV5-6; clone size: NA; CDR3 protein: CASSLRARIVYNSPLHF; CDR3 DNA: TGTGCCAGCAGCCTGCGGGCCCGAATTGTTTATAATTCACCCCTCCACTTT
D gene: NA; CDR3 length: 10; J gene: TRBJ1-4; V gene: TRBV7-3; clone size: NA; CDR3 protein: CARVREKLFF; CDR3 DNA: TGTGCCAGGGTACGGGAAAAACTGTTTTTT
D gene: NA; CDR3 length: 11; J gene: TRBJ1-1; V gene: TRBV7-2; clone size: NA; CDR3 protein: CASSSGTEAFF; CDR3 DNA: TGTGCCAGCAGTAGCGGCACTGAAGCTTTCTTT